One and the same sample provided the 7 T cell receptor beta chains below, sequenced in a study of cytomegalovirus exposure and HLA in healthy donors. Researchers ran the PCR with 60 Vbeta and 13 Jbeta primers. Sequencing used immunoSEQ multiplex PCR; TCRdb keeps in-frame clones, though not all of them. The sample lists 110,000 to 150,000 clones, roughly 78% seen once, with 2.5% to 3% in the top ten. The sample consisted of PBMCs. All receptors come from a female donor in good health and CMV-seronegative.

This clone was seen once. The genes are TRBV19 and TRBJ1-2, with TRBD1 identical over 9 bases. The V and J ends lost 6 bases and 3 bases, in that order; junction bases with no gene match: 8. The CDR3 is made up of 15 amino acids. Germline V CDR1 and CDR2: LNHDA, SQIVND (reference sequence). The CDR3 spells CASRMTGGEDYGYTF. The CDR3 DNA reads TGTGCCAGTAGGATGACAGGGGGGGAGGACTATGGCTACACCTTC.

The gene calls are TRBV7-9 and TRBJ2-1; TRBD1 agrees at 7 bases. The CDR3 spans 17 residues. Germline CDR1 and CDR2: SEHNR and FQNEAQ (reference sequence). Trimming removed 4 bases from V and 1 base from J; junction bases left unmatched: 10. CDR3 sequence: CASSSPWLDRSYNEQFF. Written as DNA, the CDR3 is TGTGCCAGCAGCTCCCCATGGCTGGACAGGTCCTACAATGAGCAGTTCTTC.

V usage is TRBV5-6 and J usage is TRBJ1-1; 9 positions match TRBD1. Germline V CDR1 and CDR2: SGHDT, YYEEEE. CDR3 length: 17 amino acids. V shed 4 bases, J shed 4 bases, and the junction held 14 bases outside the gene matches. The CDR3 sequence: CASSLGQGWGLSTEAFF. In DNA form, the CDR3 reads TGTGCCAGCAGCCTCGGACAGGGGTGGGGATTGAGCACTGAAGCTTTCTTT. The variable domain in full, completed from reference TRBV5-6 and TRBJ1-1, reads DAGVTQSPTHLIKTRGQQVTLRCSPKSGHDTVSWYQQALGQGPQFIFQYYEEEERQRGNFPDRFSGHQFPNYSSELNVNALLLGDSALYLCASSLGQGWGLSTEAFFGQGTRLTVV.

This sequence joins TRBV4-1 and TRBJ2-1; 7 nucleotides align to TRBD1. The CDR3 consists of 13 residues. The trim removed 11 bases at V and 3 bases at J, leaving 7 bases unmatched. The germline V gene has CDR1 MGHRA and CDR2 YSYEKL. This CDR3 reads CAGDRDVYNEQFF. The CDR3 nucleotides read TGCGCCGGGGACAGAGACGTCTACAATGAGCAGTTCTTC.

This sequence joins TRBV5-5 and TRBJ2-5; TRBD1 matches 9 bases. The CDR3 runs to 15 residues. Germline assignment: CDR1 SGHKS and CDR2 YYEKEE (reference sequence). V lost 2 bases and J lost 4; bases outside the gene matches: 6. As DNA, the CDR3 is TGTGCCAGCAGCTTACTCTCGGGACAGGGAGAGACCCAGTACTTC. Translation gives CASSLLSGQGETQYF. The entire variable domain, with the rest obtained from reference TRBV5-5 and TRBJ2-5, is as follows: DAGVTQSPTHLIKTRGQQVTLRCSPISGHKSVSWYQQVLGQGPQFIFQYYEKEERGRGNFPDRFSARQFPNYSSELNVNALLLGDSALYLCASSLLSGQGETQYFGPGTRLLVL.

About this clone itself: The identical CDR3 is also encoded by other nucleotide sequences in the sample. This rearrangement joins TRBV12-5 to TRBJ2-1; possible D gene TRBD2, 6 bases. CDR1 is LGHNT and CDR2 is FRNRAP in the germline V gene. The CDR3 sequence is 14 residues long. The V and J ends lost 9 bases and 6 bases respectively, with 18 bases between them. For the CDR3, the DNA is TGTGCTAGCACCATCGGGAGCTTAGGCAATGAGCAGTTCTTC. It specifies CASTIGSLGNEQFF.

The gene calls are TRBV28 and TRBJ1-2; TRBD1 matches at 9 bases. V was clipped by 5 bases and J by 4 bases; unmatched bases: 2. The CDR3 extends over 13 amino acids. Germline CDR1 MDHEN, CDR2 SYDVKM. In DNA, the CDR3 is TGTGCCAGCAGTGACAGGGGGTTCTATGGCTACACCTTC. Translating it yields CASSDRGFYGYTF.